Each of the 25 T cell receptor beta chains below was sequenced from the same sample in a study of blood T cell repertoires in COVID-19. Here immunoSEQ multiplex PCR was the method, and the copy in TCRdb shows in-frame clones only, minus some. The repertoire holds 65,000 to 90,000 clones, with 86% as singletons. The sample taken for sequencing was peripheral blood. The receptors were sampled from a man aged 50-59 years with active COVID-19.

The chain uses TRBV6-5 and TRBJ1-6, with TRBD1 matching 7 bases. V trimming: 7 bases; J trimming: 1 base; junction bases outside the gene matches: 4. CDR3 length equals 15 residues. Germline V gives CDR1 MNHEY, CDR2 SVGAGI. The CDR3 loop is CASNKGASYNSPLHF. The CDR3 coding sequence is TGTGCCAGCAATAAGGGGGCATCCTATAATTCACCCCTCCACTTT.

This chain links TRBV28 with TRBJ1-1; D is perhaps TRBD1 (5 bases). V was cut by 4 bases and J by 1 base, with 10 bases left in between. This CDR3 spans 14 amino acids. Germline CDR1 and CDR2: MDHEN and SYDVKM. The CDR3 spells CASSYAGTNTEAFF. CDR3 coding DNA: TGTGCCAGCAGTTACGCGGGGACGAACACTGAAGCTTTCTTT.

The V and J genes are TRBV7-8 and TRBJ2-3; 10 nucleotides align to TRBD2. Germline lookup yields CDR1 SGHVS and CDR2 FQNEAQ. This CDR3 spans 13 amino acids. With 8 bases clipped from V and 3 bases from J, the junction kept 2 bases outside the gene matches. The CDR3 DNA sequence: TGTGCCAGCGAACTAGCGGGGACAGATACGCAGTATTTT. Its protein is CASELAGTDTQYF.

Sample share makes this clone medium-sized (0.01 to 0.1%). The DNA of the CDR3 is TGTGCCAGCAGCTCCCCGACAGGGAACTATGGCTACACCTTC. It is translated as CASSSPTGNYGYTF. This chain uses TRBV7-3 with TRBJ1-2; 7 bases align to TRBD1. J was trimmed by 2 bases and V by 4 bases; bases with no gene match: 4. In germline, CDR1 is SGHTA, CDR2 FQGTGA. The CDR3 loop spans 14 amino acids.

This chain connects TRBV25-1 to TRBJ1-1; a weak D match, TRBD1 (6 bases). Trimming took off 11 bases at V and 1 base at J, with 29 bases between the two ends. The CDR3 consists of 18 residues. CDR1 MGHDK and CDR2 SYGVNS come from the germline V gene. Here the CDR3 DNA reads TGTGCCCCGGGACCTAAACCTAGCCGGGGGGGGCCGAACACTGAAGCTTTCTTT. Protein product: CAPGPKPSRGGPNTEAFF.

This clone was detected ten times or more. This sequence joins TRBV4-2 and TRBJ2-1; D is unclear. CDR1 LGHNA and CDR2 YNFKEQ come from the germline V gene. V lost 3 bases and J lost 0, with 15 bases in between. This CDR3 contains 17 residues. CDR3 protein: CASSQASLYNSYNEQFF. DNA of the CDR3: TGTGCCAGCAGCCAGGCCTCCCTTTACAACTCCTACAATGAGCAGTTCTTC.

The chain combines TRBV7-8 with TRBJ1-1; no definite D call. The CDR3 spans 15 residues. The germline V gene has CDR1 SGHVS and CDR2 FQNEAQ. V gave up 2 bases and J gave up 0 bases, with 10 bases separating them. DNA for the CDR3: TGTGCCAGCAGCTTAACTAGGGTTTTGAACACTGAAGCTTTCTTT. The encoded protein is CASSLTRVLNTEAFF.

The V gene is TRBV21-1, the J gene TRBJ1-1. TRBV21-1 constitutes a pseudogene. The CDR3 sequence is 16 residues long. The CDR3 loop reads CASSPGGGGGNTEAFF. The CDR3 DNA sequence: TGTGCCAGCAGCCCCGGTGGAGGAGGAGGGAACACTGAAGCTTTCTTT.

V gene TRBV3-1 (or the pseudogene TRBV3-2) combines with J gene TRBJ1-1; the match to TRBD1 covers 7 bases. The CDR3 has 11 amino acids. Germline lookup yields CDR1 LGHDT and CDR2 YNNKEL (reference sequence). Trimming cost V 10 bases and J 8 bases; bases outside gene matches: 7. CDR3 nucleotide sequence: TGTGCCACCAGGGGGGGTTCCGAAGCTTTCTTT. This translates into CATRGGSEAFF.

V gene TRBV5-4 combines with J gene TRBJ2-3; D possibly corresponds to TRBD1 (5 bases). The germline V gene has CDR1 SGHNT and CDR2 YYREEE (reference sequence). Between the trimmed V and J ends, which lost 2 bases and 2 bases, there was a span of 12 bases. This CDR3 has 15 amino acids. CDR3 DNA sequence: TGTGCCAGCAGCTTCGCAGGGAAAATCACAGATACGCAGTATTTT. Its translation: CASSFAGKITDTQYF. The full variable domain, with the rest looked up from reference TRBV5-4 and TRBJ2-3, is ETGVTQSPTHLIKTRGQQVTLRCSSQSGHNTVSWYQQALGQGPQFIFQYYREEENGRGNFPPRFSGLQFPNYSSELNVNALELDDSALYLCASSFAGKITDTQYFGPGTRLTVL.

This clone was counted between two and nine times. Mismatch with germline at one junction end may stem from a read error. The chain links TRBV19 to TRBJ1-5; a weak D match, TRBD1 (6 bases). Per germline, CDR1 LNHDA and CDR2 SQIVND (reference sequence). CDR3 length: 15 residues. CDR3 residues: CASSRAGDSDQPQHF. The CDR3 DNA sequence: TGTGCCAGTAGTAGGGCAGGGGATAGCGATCAGCCCCAGCATTTT.

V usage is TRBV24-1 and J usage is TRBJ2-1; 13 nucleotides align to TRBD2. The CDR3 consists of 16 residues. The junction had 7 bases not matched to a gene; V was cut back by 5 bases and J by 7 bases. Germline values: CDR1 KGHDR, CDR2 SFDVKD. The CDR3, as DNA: TGTGCCACCAGTGGGGAACTAGCGGGAGGGCTTAATGAGCAGTTCTTC. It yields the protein CATSGELAGGLNEQFF.

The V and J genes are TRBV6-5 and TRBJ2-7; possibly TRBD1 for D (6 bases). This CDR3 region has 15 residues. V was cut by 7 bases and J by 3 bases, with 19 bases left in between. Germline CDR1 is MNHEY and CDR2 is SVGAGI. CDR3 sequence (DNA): TGTGCCAGCATGACCCGGGACACGGGGAACTACGAGCAGTACTTC. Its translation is CASMTRDTGNYEQYF.

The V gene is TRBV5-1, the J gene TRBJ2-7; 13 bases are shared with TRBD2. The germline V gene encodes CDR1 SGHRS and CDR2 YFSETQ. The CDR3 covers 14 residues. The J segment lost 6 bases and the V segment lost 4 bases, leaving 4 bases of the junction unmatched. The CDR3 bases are TGCGCCAGCAGCCCACTAGCGGGAGGGGGCGAGCAGTACTTC. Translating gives CASSPLAGGGEQYF.

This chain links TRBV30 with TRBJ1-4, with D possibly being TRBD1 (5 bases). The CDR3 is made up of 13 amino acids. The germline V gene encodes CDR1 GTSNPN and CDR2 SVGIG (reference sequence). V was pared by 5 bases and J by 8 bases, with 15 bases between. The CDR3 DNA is TGTGCCTGGGGAGGCGGGGCGGGGGAAAAACTGTTTTTT. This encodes CAWGGGAGEKLFF.

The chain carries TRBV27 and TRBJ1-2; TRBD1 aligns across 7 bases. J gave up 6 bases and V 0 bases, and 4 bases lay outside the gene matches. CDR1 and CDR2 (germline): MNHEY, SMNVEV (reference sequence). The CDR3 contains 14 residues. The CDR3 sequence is CASSLSLRGNGYTF. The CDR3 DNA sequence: TGTGCCAGCAGTTTATCCCTCAGGGGGAATGGCTACACCTTC.

The CDR3 loop is CASSLGQENSYEQYF. The CDR3 nucleotides read TGTGCCAGCAGTCTTGGACAGGAAAACTCCTACGAGCAGTACTTC. The chain employs TRBV2 and TRBJ2-7; the match to TRBD1 covers 7 bases. The ends lost 5 bases at V and 0 bases at J; junction bases unmatched: 7. The CDR3 extends over 15 amino acids. The germline V gene has CDR1 SNHLY and CDR2 FYNNEI.

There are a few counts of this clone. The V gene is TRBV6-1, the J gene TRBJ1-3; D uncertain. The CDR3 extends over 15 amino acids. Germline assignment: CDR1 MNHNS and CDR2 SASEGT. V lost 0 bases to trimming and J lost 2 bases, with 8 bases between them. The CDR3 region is CASSEARHAGNTIYF. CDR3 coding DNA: TGTGCCAGCAGTGAAGCAAGACACGCTGGAAACACCATATATTTT.

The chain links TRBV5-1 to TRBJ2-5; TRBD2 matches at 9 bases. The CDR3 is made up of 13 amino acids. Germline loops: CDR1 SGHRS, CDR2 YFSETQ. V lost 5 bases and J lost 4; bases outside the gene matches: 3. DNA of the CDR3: TGCGCCAGCAGAGCAGCGGGGGGAGAGACCCAGTACTTC. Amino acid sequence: CASRAAGGETQYF.

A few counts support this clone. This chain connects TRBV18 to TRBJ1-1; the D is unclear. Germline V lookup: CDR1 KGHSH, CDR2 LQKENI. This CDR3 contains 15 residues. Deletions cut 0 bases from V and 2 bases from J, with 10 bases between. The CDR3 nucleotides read TGTGCCAGCTCACCACCGAGCGTCGTAAACACTGAAGCTTTCTTT. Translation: CASSPPSVVNTEAFF.

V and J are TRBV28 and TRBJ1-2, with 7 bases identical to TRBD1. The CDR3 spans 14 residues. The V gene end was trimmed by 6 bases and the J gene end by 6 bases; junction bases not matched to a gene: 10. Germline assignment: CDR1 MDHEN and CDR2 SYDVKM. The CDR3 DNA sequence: TGTGCCAGCAGGACAACAGGGGCGGTCAATGGCTACACCTTC. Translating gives CASRTTGAVNGYTF.

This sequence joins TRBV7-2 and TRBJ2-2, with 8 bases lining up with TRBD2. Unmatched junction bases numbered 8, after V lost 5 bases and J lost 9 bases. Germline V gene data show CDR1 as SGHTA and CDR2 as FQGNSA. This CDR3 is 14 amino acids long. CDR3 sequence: CASSGIAGPRELFF. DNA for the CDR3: TGTGCCAGCAGCGGCATAGCGGGGCCCCGGGAGCTGTTTTTT.

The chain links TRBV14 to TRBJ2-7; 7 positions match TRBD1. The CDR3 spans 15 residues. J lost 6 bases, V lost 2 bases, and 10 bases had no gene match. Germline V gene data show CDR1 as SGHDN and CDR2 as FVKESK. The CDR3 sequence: CASSQPSRQGREQYF. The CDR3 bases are TGTGCCAGCAGCCAACCGTCGAGACAGGGACGCGAGCAGTACTTC.

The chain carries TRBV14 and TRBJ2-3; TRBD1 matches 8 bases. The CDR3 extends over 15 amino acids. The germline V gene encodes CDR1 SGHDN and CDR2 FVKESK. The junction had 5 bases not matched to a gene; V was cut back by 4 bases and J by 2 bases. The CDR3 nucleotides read TGTGCCAGCAGCCGGGGACAGGTCCCCACAGATACGCAGTATTTT. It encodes CASSRGQVPTDTQYF.

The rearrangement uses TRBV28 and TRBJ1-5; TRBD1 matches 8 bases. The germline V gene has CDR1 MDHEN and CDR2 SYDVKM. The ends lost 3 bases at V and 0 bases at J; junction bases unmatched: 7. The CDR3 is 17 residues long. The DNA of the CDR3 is TGTGCCAGCAGTTTTAGGACAGGGATCCTTAGCAATCAGCCCCAGCATTTT. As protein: CASSFRTGILSNQPQHF.